This T cell receptor (beta chain) stems from a study of T cells in narcolepsy. Profiled with immunoSEQ multiplex PCR; TCRdb holds only in-frame clones, not every one. The sample records 25,000 or so clones, about 82% being singletons. Germline V gives CDR1 DFQATT, CDR2 SNEGSKA (reference sequence). This CDR3 has 11 amino acids. The chain couples TRBV20-1 to TRBJ2-3; D gene uncertain. The sequenced sample consisted of memory (CD45RA-) CD4+ T cells from blood. This clonotype originated in a human donor in good health. CDR3 protein: CIPGGTDTQYF. In DNA, the CDR3 is TGCATTCCTGGGGGCACAGATACGCAGTATTTT.